Below, 14 T cell receptor beta chains from the same sample are listed, as sequenced in a study of identical twins. TCRdb reprocessed the 5' RACE reads with MiXCR, giving one entry per CDR3 protein. Of 400,000 to 500,000 distinct CDR3 sequences in the sample, around an eighth were seen once. Another study also made use of these data, one on yellow fever vaccine responses in identical twins.

Sequenced sample: CD4+ T cells sorted from blood. The receptors here all came from a woman younger than 30 in good health.

This clonotype has ten or more counts. The chain recombines TRBV5-1 with TRBJ2-5, with 9 bases matching TRBD2. From germline, CDR1 is SGHRS and CDR2 YFSETQ. The J segment lost 2 bases and the V segment lost 4 bases, leaving 12 bases of the junction unmatched. The CDR3 is made up of 17 amino acids. The CDR3 spells CASSPDVAGGYQETQYF. CDR3 in DNA: TGCGCCAGCAGCCCCGATGTGGCGGGAGGGTATCAAGAGACCCAGTACTTC.

The chain uses TRBV7-8 and TRBJ2-1, with D hard to call. Deletions cut 5 bases from V and 4 bases from J, with 12 bases between. The CDR3 is 14 residues long. The germline CDR1 and CDR2 sequences are SGHVS and FQNEAQ. The CDR3 here is CASSLPFRYNEQFF. The DNA of the CDR3 is TGTGCCAGCAGCCTCCCTTTTCGGTACAATGAGCAGTTCTTC.

The J gene is TRBJ1-1, the V gene TRBV20-1; 7 nucleotides align to TRBD1. This CDR3 has 17 amino acids. Trimming removed 1 base from V and 0 bases from J; junction bases left unmatched: 11. The V gene's germline CDR1 is DFQATT and CDR2 SNEGSKA (reference sequence). For the CDR3, the DNA is TGCAGTGCTAGAGGGGAAAGGGGGCGCGTTATGAACACTGAAGCTTTCTTT. The encoded protein is CSARGERGRVMNTEAFF.

This clonotype occurred a few times. CDR3 protein: CASSSSGPSKADTQYF. CDR3 sequence (DNA): TGTGCCAGCTCATCCTCCGGGCCCTCGAAGGCAGATACGCAGTATTTT. This rearrangement joins TRBV18 to TRBJ2-3; D is unresolved. Germline values: CDR1 KGHSH, CDR2 LQKENI. The CDR3 sequence is 16 residues long. V was cut by 5 bases and J by 4 bases, with 19 bases left in between. Full variable domain (outside the CDR3, taken from reference TRBV18 and TRBJ2-3): NAGVMQNPRHLVRRRGQEARLRCSPMKGHSHVYWYRQLPEEGLKFMVYLQKENIIDESGMPKERFSAEFPKEGPSILRIQQVVRGDSAAYFCASSSSGPSKADTQYFGPGTRLTVL.

In this sample, this clonotype turned up many times. The rearrangement uses TRBV29-1 and TRBJ2-5; D unresolved. With 7 bases removed from V and 0 bases from J, the gap between germline ends came to 18 bases. The CDR3 loop spans 15 amino acids. The germline gives CDR1 SQVTM, CDR2 ANQGSEA. CDR3: CSALHLGKYQETQYF. In DNA, the CDR3 is TGCAGCGCTCTCCACCTAGGAAAGTACCAAGAGACCCAGTACTTC.

This sequence joins TRBV9 and TRBJ1-6; D gene unclear. CDR3 size: 14 residues. V was cut by 0 bases and J by 6 bases, with 7 bases left in between. Germline CDR1 reads SGDLS; CDR2 reads YYNGEE. The CDR3 region has the DNA TGTGCCAGCAGCGTAGAGGGTGGTAATTCACCCCTCCACTTT. This translates into CASSVEGGNSPLHF.

The rearrangement joins TRBV28 to TRBJ2-7; a possible D gene is TRBD2 (5 bases). Germline lookup yields CDR1 MDHEN and CDR2 SYDVKM. The CDR3 consists of 15 residues. V gave up 4 bases and J gave up 3 bases, with 16 bases separating them. DNA of the CDR3: TGTGCCAGCAGTTCGATGTCTAGAGGAGGCTACGAGCAGTACTTC. Translating it yields CASSSMSRGGYEQYF.

This clonotype was counted only a few times. The chain recombines TRBV7-2 with TRBJ2-2; possible D gene TRBD1, 6 bases. Germline CDR1 is SGHTA and CDR2 is FQGNSA. CDR3 size: 15 residues. With 2 bases removed from V and 2 bases from J, the gap between germline ends came to 9 bases. CDR3 sequence (DNA): TGTGCCAGCAGCTTATTCAGGGGTAACACCGGGGAGCTGTTTTTT. It encodes CASSLFRGNTGELFF.

The chain couples TRBV6-2 or TRBV6-3 to TRBJ2-2; 7 bases line up with TRBD1. The CDR3 sequence is 17 residues long. V shed 6 bases and J 4 bases; nucleotides not matched to a gene: 14. Per the germline V gene, CDR1 is MNHEY and CDR2 is SVGEGT. CDR3 nucleotide sequence: TGTGCCAGCAGGTATAAGGAAACAGGGGCCCTCACCGGGGAGCTGTTTTTT. Its protein product is CASRYKETGALTGELFF.

This clonotype was detected a few times. This sequence joins TRBV18 and TRBJ2-1; 10 bases map to TRBD2. The trim removed 0 bases at V and 5 bases at J, leaving 1 base unmatched. Germline CDR1 and CDR2: KGHSH and LQKENI. The CDR3 is 15 amino acids. CDR3 in amino acids: CASSPPSGRDNEQFF. The CDR3 bases are TGTGCCAGCTCACCACCGAGCGGGAGGGACAATGAGCAGTTCTTC.

This clonotype turned up a few times. This chain links TRBV25-1 with TRBJ2-7; the D gene is possibly TRBD1 (5 bases). Germline-derived CDR1 and CDR2 are MGHDK and SYGVNS. Trimming removed 6 bases from V and 6 bases from J, with 12 bases in between. The CDR3 totals 12 residues. The CDR3 coding sequence is TGTGCCAGCAGCCATAGGGGTGCCGAGCAGTACTTC. It specifies CASSHRGAEQYF.

This clonotype showed up just a few times. The rearrangement links TRBV6-2 or TRBV6-3 to TRBJ2-6, with 7 bases lining up with TRBD1. V lost 5 bases, J lost 0 bases, and 7 bases stayed unmatched. Germline V gene data show CDR1 as MNHEY and CDR2 as SVGEGT. The length of the CDR3 is 17 residues. The CDR3, as DNA: TGTGCCAGCAGTAGGAGAGGGGGCGGCTCTGGGGCCAACGTCCTGACTTTC. Amino acid sequence: CASSRRGGGSGANVLTF.

Ten or more counts support this clonotype. The chain uses TRBV7-9 and TRBJ2-3; perhaps D is TRBD1 or TRBD2 (6 bases each). This CDR3 has 15 amino acids. Germline V CDR1 and CDR2: SEHNR, FQNEAQ (reference sequence). V dropped 2 bases and J dropped 6 bases, with 15 bases sitting between them. The CDR3 sequence is CASSLRGTREDTQYF. The DNA for the CDR3 is TGTGCCAGCAGCTTACGGGGGACAAGAGAGGATACGCAGTATTTT. The complete variable domain, with remaining parts taken from reference TRBV7-9 and TRBJ2-3, reads DTGVSQNPRHKITKRGQNVTFRCDPISEHNRLYWYRQTLGQGPEFLTYFQNEAQLEKSRLLSDRFSAERPKGSFSTLEIQRTEQGDSAMYLCASSLRGTREDTQYFGPGTRLTVL.

The gene calls are TRBV28 and TRBJ2-7; D not certain. There are 12 residues in the CDR3. Trimming cost V 6 bases and J 6 bases, with 12 bases left between them. Germline loops: CDR1 MDHEN, CDR2 SYDVKM. CDR3 region: CASSPGLFEQYF. CDR3 bases: TGTGCCAGCAGCCCTGGCCTTTTCGAGCAGTACTTC.